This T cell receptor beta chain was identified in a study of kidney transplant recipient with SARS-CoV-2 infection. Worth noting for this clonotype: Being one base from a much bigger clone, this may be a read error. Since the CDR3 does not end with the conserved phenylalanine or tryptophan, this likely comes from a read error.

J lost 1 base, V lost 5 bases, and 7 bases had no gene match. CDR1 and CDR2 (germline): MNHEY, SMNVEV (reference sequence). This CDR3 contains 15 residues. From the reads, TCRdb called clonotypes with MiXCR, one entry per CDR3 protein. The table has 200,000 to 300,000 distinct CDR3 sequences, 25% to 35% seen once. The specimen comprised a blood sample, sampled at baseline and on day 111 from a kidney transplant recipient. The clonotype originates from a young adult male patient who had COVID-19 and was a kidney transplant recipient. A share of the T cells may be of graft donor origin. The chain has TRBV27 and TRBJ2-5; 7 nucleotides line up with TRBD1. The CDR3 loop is CASSRRTGRQETQYL. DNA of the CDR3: TGTGCCAGCAGTCGACGGACAGGTCGCCAAGAGACCCAGTACCTC.